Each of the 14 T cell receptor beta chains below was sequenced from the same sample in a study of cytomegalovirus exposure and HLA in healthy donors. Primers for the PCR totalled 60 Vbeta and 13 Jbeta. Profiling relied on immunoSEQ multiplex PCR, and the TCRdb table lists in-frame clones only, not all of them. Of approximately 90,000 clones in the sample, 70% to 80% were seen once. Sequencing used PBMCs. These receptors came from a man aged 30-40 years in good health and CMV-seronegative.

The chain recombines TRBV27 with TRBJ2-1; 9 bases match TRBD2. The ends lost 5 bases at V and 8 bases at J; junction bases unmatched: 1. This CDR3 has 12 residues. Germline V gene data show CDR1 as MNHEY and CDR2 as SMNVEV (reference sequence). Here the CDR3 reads CASSAGGHEQFF. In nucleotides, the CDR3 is TGTGCCAGCAGTGCGGGGGGGCATGAGCAGTTCTTC.

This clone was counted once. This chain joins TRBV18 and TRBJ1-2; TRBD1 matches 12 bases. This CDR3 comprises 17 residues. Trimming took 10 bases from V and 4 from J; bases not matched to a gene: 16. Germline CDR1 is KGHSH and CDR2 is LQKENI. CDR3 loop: CATTPGTGGSGAYGYTF. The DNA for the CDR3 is TGTGCCACCACACCCGGGACAGGGGGCTCCGGTGCCTATGGCTACACCTTC.

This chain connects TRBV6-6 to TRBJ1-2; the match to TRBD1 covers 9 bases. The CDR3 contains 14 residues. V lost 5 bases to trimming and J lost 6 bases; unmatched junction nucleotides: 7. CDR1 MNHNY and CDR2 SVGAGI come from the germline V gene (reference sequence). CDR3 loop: CASSDPGQGNGYTF. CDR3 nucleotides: TGTGCCAGCAGTGACCCGGGACAGGGCAATGGCTACACCTTC.

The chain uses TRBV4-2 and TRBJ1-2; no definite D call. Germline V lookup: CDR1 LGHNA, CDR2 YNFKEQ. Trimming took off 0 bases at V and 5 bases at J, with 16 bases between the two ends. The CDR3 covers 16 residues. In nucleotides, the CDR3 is TGTGCCAGCAGCCAAGATCTTAAGGAGACCCTTTATGGCTACACCTTC. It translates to CASSQDLKETLYGYTF.

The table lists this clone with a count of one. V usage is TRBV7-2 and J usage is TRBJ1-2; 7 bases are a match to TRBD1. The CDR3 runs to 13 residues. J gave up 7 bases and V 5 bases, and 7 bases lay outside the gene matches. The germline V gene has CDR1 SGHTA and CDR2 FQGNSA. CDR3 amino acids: CASSPDRQSGYTF. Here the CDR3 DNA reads TGTGCCAGCAGCCCGGACAGGCAGAGTGGCTACACCTTC.

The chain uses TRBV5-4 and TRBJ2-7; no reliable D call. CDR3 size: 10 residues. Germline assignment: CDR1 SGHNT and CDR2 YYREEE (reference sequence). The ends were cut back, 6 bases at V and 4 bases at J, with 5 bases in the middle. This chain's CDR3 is CASTIYEQYF. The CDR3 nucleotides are TGTGCCAGCACCATTTACGAGCAGTACTTC.

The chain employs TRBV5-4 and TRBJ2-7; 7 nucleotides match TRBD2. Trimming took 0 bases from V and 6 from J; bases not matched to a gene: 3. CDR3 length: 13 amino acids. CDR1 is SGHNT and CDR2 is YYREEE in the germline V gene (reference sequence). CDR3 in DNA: TGTGCCAGCAGCTTGGGACTAGCAGGCGAGCAGTACTTC. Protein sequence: CASSLGLAGEQYF.

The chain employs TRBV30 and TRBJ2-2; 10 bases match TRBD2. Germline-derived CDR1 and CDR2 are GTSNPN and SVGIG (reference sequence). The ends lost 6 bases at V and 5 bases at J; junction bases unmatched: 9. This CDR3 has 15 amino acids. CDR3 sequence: CACNPGLAETGELFF. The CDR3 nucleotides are TGTGCCTGTAACCCCGGACTAGCGGAGACCGGGGAGCTGTTTTTT.

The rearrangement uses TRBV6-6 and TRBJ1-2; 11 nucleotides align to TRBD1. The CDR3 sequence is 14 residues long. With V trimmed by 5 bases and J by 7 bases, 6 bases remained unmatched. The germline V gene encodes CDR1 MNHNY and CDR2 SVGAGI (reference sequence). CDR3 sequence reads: CASSHGQGARGYTF. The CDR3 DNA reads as TGTGCCAGCAGTCACGGACAGGGGGCTCGTGGCTACACCTTC.

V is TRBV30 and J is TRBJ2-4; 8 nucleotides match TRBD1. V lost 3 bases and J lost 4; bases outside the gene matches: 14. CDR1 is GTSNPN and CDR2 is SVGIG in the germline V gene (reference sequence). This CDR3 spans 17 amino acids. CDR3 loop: CAWSLSPDRGVKNIQYF. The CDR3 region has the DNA TGTGCCTGGAGCCTCAGTCCCGACAGGGGAGTAAAAAACATTCAGTACTTC. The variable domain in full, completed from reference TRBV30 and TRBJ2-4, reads SQTIHQWPATLVQPVGSPLSLECTVEGTSNPNLYWYRQAAGRGLQLLFYSVGIGQISSEVPQNLSASRPQDRQFILSSKKLLLSDSGFYLCAWSLSPDRGVKNIQYFGAGTRLSVL.

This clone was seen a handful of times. The CDR3 protein is CASRSDINYGYTF. For the CDR3, the DNA is TGTGCCAGCAGGTCGGACATAAACTATGGCTACACCTTC. The chain couples TRBV10-3 to TRBJ1-2, with D possibly matching TRBD1 (5 bases). This CDR3 has 13 amino acids. V lost 10 bases and J 2 bases, leaving 14 bases between the germline ends. Germline values: CDR1 ENHRY, CDR2 SYGVKD.

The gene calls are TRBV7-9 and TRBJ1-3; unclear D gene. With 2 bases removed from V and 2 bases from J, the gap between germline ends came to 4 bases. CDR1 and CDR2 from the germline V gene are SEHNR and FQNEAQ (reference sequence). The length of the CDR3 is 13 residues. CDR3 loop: CASSLQTGNTIYF. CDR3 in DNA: TGTGCCAGCAGCTTACAGACTGGAAACACCATATATTTT.

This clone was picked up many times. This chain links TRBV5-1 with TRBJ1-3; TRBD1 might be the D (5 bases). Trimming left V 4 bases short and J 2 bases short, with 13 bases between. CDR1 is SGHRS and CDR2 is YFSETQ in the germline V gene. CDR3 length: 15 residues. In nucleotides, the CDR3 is TGCGCCAGCAGCCCAACGGCAGGGACTGGAAACACCATATATTTT. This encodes CASSPTAGTGNTIYF.

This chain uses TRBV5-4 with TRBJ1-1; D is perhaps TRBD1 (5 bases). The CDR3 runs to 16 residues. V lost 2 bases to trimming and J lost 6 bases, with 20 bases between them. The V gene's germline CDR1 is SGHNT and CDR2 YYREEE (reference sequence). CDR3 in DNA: TGTGCCAGCAGCTTTGGGGGAGGCAGGGCCTCGTCTGAAGCTTTCTTT. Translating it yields CASSFGGGRASSEAFF.